A single TCR beta chain is shown here with its context. TCRdb's copy holds only in-frame clones and misses some; the assay was immunoSEQ multiplex PCR. The sample lists around 110,000 clones; more than 85% were seen once. This record belongs to a study of control samples from healthy donors and cancer patients. The CDR3 covers 15 residues. Trimming left V 1 base short and J 1 base short, with 11 bases between. Germline CDR1 is MGHRA and CDR2 is YSYEKL. The chain employs TRBV4-1 and TRBJ2-7; D gene unclear. The TCR sequence derives from a man aged 25 to 40 in good health. Material for sequencing was blood. CDR3 region: CASSQGHGPSYEQYF. Here the CDR3 DNA reads TGCGCCAGCAGCCAAGGGCACGGACCTTCCTACGAGCAGTACTTC.